The rows below give T cell receptor beta chains drawn from one sample of a study of T cell responses to AZD1222 COVID-19 vaccine. Libraries were prepared by immunoSEQ multiplex PCR; TCRdb keeps only in-frame clonotypes and omits some of them. The table has 95,000 to 130,000 clones, around nine tenths seen once. Sequencing used peripheral blood, obtained 28 days after the second AZD1222 dose. The receptors originated from an adult who received the AZD1222 COVID-19 vaccine. Each CDR3 is given with its conserved first and last residue. The D gene is left open where the match is weak. Part of the rows lack a size; the others show once, few, many or a class for expanded clones.

TRBJ1-5 | NA | NA | TRBV5-5 | CASSLYKTRGSQPQHF
TRBJ2-7 | NA | NA | TRBV12-3/TRBV12-4 | CASSFSRLEQYF
TRBJ1-4 | NA | NA | TRBV3-1/TRBV3-2 | CASSQGTGGVGKLFF
TRBJ2-1 | NA | NA | TRBV11-2 | CASSPRQEQFF
TRBJ1-3 | TRBD1 | NA | TRBV11-2 | CASSRTGGNTIYF
TRBJ2-1 | TRBD2 | NA | TRBV9 | CASSVPSGSGEQFF
TRBJ1-5 | NA | NA | TRBV10-2 | CASSDAGVGQPQHF
TRBJ1-1 | NA | few | TRBV12-3/TRBV12-4 | CASRRAGTEAFF
TRBJ1-2 | NA | NA | TRBV9 | CASSAGKNYGYTF
TRBJ1-1 | NA | NA | TRBV19 | CASRPPQAGNTEAFF
TRBJ1-1 | TRBD1 | NA | TRBV7-6 | CASSPGGTEAFF
TRBJ2-3 | TRBD2 | NA | TRBV19 | CASRTSGSTDTQYF
TRBJ2-7 | TRBD1 | NA | TRBV28 | CASRRTGRNYEQYF
TRBJ2-2 | TRBD1 | NA | TRBV7-3 | CASSLTPRTGNTGELFF
TRBJ2-7 | TRBD1 | NA | TRBV28 | CASSPRDRSYEQYF
TRBJ2-1 | TRBD2 | NA | TRBV20-1 | CSASRERDFGEQFF
TRBJ1-2 | NA | NA | TRBV6-6 | CASSYGDLNYGYTF
TRBJ2-7 | NA | NA | TRBV28 | CASSFVGPSYEQYF
TRBJ2-1 | NA | NA | TRBV27 | CASSHRGPYNEQFF
TRBJ2-2 | TRBD2 | NA | TRBV6-4 | CASSDPTSGRGTGELFF
TRBJ2-7 | TRBD2 | NA | TRBV10-3 | CAISGFAGGHEQYF
TRBJ2-7 | TRBD1 | NA | TRBV6-5 | CASTPKQGVLYEQYF
TRBJ2-3 | NA | NA | TRBV28 | CASSLGGPLTDTQYF
TRBJ2-6 | NA | NA | TRBV27 | CASRFQGGYGANVLTF
TRBJ2-2 | TRBD2 | NA | TRBV5-1 | CASSKAPAGGNSGELFF
TRBJ1-2 | NA | NA | TRBV5-5 | CASSLNYGYTF
TRBJ1-5 | NA | NA | TRBV19 | CASSSFGYDQPQHF
TRBJ1-5 | NA | NA | TRBV27 | CASLPWPGNNQPQHF
TRBJ2-7 | NA | NA | TRBV11-2 | CASSLTPSEVKQYF